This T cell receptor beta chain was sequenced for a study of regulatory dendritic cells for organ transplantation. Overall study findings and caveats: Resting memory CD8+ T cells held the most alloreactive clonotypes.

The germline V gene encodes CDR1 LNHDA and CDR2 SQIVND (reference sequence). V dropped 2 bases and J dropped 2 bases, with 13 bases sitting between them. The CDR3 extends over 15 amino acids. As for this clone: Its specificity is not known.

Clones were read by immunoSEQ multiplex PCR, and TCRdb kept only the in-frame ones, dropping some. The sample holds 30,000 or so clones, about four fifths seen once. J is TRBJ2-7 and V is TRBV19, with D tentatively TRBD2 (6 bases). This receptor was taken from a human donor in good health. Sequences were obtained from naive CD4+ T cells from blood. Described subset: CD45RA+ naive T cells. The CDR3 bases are TGTGCCAGTAGTATAAAGAGGCGGGACCCCTACGAGCAGTACTTC. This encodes CASSIKRRDPYEQYF.